This entry lists 14 T cell receptor beta chains sequenced from one sample in a study of tumor-infiltrating lymphocytes in localized non-small cell lung cancer. TCRdb's table, derived via immunoSEQ multiplex PCR, lists solely in-frame clones and lacks some. The sample lists around 10,000 clones, 45% to 70% seen once, with roughly a tenth in the top ten. Sequences were obtained from uninvolved lung tissue not adjacent to the tumor. These receptors were collected from a human donor with non-small cell lung cancer.

V is TRBV4-3 and J is TRBJ1-1; 9 bases line up with TRBD1. With V trimmed by 7 bases and J by 4 bases, 10 bases remained unmatched. CDR3 length equals 15 residues. Per germline, CDR1 LGHNA and CDR2 YSLEER. The CDR3 DNA is TGCGCCAGCACCACTGCGGGGACAGGGACCACTGAAGCTTTCTTT. This codes for CASTTAGTGTTEAFF.

This clone was seen only a few times. The CDR3 spells CASSFGGSSGANVLTF. CDR3 sequence (DNA): TGTGCCAGCAGCTTCGGGGGCAGTTCTGGGGCCAACGTCCTGACTTTC. The chain employs TRBV7-3 and TRBJ2-6; D possibly uses TRBD1 or TRBD2 (6 bases each). Trimming removed 3 bases from V and 1 base from J, with 10 bases in between. There are 16 residues in the CDR3. Germline CDR1 is SGHTA and CDR2 is FQGTGA.

J is TRBJ2-7 and V is TRBV7-3, with 7 positions matching TRBD1. The CDR3 is made up of 14 amino acids. Germline-derived CDR1 and CDR2 are SGHTA and FQGTGA. Trimming removed 5 bases from V and 3 bases from J; junction bases left unmatched: 7. CDR3 coding DNA: TGTGCCAGCAGCACCCCCGGGACAGACTACGAGCAGTACTTC. Protein: CASSTPGTDYEQYF.

The chain couples TRBV7-6 to TRBJ1-3; D call uncertain. The CDR3 length is 16 residues. V lost 1 base to trimming and J lost 1 base, with 11 bases between them. Germline V gene lookup returns CDR1 SGHVS and CDR2 FNYEAQ. CDR3 coding DNA: TGTGCCAGCAGCTTAGGACCCCCCGGGTCTGGAAACACCATATATTTT. This translates into CASSLGPPGSGNTIYF.

By share of the sample, this clone is medium-sized. The chain carries TRBV1 and TRBJ2-5; the table assigns TRBD2, which was not confirmed against the DNA. TRBV1 represents a pseudogene. The CDR3 is 9 amino acids. CDR3 in amino acids: CTSTAGSHF. The CDR3, as DNA: TGCACCAGCACTGCGGGCAGTCACTTC.

The rearrangement uses TRBV5-4 and TRBJ2-7; no definite D call. Trimming cost V 4 bases and J 3 bases, with 20 bases left between them. The CDR3 is made up of 16 amino acids. The germline V gene has CDR1 SGHNT and CDR2 YYREEE (reference sequence). Here the CDR3 reads CASSTLVAADVYEQYF. The CDR3 coding sequence is TGTGCCAGCAGCACCCTAGTGGCAGCCGATGTCTACGAGCAGTACTTC.

V usage is TRBV6-1 and J usage is TRBJ1-1; no clear D gene. V was clipped by 2 bases and J by 1 base, with 8 bases between them. The CDR3 covers 14 residues. Germline values: CDR1 MNHNS, CDR2 SASEGT. CDR3 sequence: CASSEIQRNTEAFF. The CDR3 nucleotides are TGTGCCAGCAGTGAAATCCAGCGGAACACTGAAGCTTTCTTT.

The V gene is TRBV7-2, the J gene TRBJ2-3, with D perhaps matching TRBD1 (5 bases). The CDR3 is 16 amino acids. From germline, CDR1 is SGHTA and CDR2 FQGNSA. Trimming shortened V by 3 bases and J by 4 bases, and 17 bases separated the two germline ends. The CDR3 DNA sequence: TGTGCCAGCAGCTTTGTTTGGGGCGTCACCCCAGATACGCAGTATTTT. Translation gives CASSFVWGVTPDTQYF.

This clone counts as medium-sized. The chain uses TRBV6-1 and TRBJ2-1, with TRBD2 matching 9 bases. The V gene's germline CDR1 is MNHNS and CDR2 SASEGT. The CDR3 is 15 amino acids. J lost 6 bases, V lost 0 bases, and 3 bases had no gene match. The CDR3 loop is CASSEAAGGPNEQFF. The CDR3 DNA follows: TGTGCCAGCAGTGAAGCGGCGGGGGGGCCCAATGAGCAGTTCTTC.

The rearrangement links TRBV7-8 to TRBJ2-5, with a weak D call TRBD1 (7 bases). V was clipped by 5 bases and J by 5 bases, with 15 bases between them. Germline lookup yields CDR1 SGHVS and CDR2 FQNEAQ. This CDR3 has 14 amino acids. The CDR3 spells CASSPRDSGETQYF. The CDR3 nucleotides read TGTGCCAGCAGCCCCCGGGACAGCGGGGAGACCCAGTACTTC. Complete variable domain (other parts from reference TRBV7-8 and TRBJ2-5): GAGVSQSPRYKVAKRGQDVALRCDPISGHVSLFWYQQALGQGPEFLTYFQNEAQLDKSGLPSDRFFAERPEGSVSTLKIQRTQQEDSAVYLCASSPRDSGETQYFGPGTRLLVL.

The chain carries TRBV15 and TRBJ1-1; D unclear. Between the trimmed V and J ends, which lost 5 bases and 1 base, there was a span of 8 bases. The CDR3 has 13 amino acids. CDR1 is LNHNV and CDR2 is YYDKDF in the germline V gene (reference sequence). CDR3 residues: CATSFDKNTEAFF. CDR3 DNA: TGTGCCACCAGCTTCGACAAGAACACTGAAGCTTTCTTT. The entire variable domain, with the rest obtained from reference TRBV15 and TRBJ1-1, is as follows: DAMVIQNPRYQVTQFGKPVTLSCSQTLNHNVMYWYQQKSSQAPKLLFHYYDKDFNNEADTPDNFQSRRPNTSFCFLDIRSPGLGDTAMYLCATSFDKNTEAFFGQGTRLTVV.

V is TRBV20-1 and J is TRBJ2-7; D is unclear. From germline, CDR1 is DFQATT and CDR2 SNEGSKA (reference sequence). V was cut by 6 bases and J by 6 bases, with 12 bases left in between. This CDR3 contains 11 residues. The CDR3 DNA reads as TGCAGTGCCCCTCATTTGGGCGAGCAGTACTTC. Its protein product is CSAPHLGEQYF.

V gene TRBV29-1 combines with J gene TRBJ1-1, with D unclear. This CDR3 is built from 13 residues. Germline V gene lookup returns CDR1 SQVTM and CDR2 ANQGSEA. V lost 6 bases to trimming and J lost 1 base, with 12 bases between them. Written as DNA, the CDR3 is TGCAGCGTCCTGGAGCTAGGGAACACTGAAGCTTTCTTT. This translates into CSVLELGNTEAFF.

The chain has TRBV9 and TRBJ2-7, with unresolved D. V lost 3 bases, J lost 0 bases, and 7 bases lay in between. Germline CDR1 reads SGDLS; CDR2 reads YYNGEE. The CDR3 spans 13 residues. The CDR3 region is CASSAQSSYEQYF. DNA of the CDR3: TGTGCCAGCAGCGCCCAGAGCTCCTACGAGCAGTACTTC.